This T cell receptor beta chain originates from a study of blood T cell repertoires in COVID-19. Study-level information: The study drew acute and convalescent COVID-19 samples from the United States, Italy and Spain.

Participant age was roughly 18 to 100 years, and participants resided in fewer than 25 US areas. Participant reports of clinical history set cohort assignment. This clone has a single count. Authors' processing steps: Estimation of nucleated cell counts relied on the amplification of reference gene primers. Generated by immunoSEQ multiplex PCR, the TCRdb table keeps only in-frame clones and is missing some. V, J and clone size were drawn from that table, and D and trimming were deduced from the DNA. The repertoire consists of some 320,000 clones, with about 88% occurring once and the leading ten covering roughly 2.6%. The length of the CDR3 is 15 residues. Germline loops: CDR1 LGHDT, CDR2 YNNKEL (reference sequence). Trimming shortened V by 1 base and J by 4 bases, and 8 bases separated the two germline ends.

The sample was PBMCs or T cells enriched from blood (not recorded which). The sequence was obtained from a man in his fifties or sixties who had recovered from COVID-19. V is TRBV3-1 (or the pseudogene TRBV3-2) and J is TRBJ1-6; no clear D. The CDR3, as DNA: TGTGCCAGCAGCCAAGGCGGAATATATAATTCACCCCTCCACTTT. Its protein is CASSQGGIYNSPLHF.